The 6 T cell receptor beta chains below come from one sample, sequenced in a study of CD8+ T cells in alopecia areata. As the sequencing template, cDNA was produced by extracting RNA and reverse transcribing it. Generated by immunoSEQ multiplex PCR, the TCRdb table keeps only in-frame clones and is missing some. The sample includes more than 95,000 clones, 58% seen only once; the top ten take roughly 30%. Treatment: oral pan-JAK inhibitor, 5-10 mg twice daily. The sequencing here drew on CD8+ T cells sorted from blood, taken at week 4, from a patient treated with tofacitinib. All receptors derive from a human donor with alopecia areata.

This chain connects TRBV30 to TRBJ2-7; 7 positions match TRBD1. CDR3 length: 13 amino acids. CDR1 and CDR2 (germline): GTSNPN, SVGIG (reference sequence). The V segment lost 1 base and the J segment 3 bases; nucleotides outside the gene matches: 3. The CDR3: CAWSGGGGYEQYF. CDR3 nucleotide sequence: TGTGCCTGGAGTGGAGGGGGCGGCTACGAGCAGTACTTC.

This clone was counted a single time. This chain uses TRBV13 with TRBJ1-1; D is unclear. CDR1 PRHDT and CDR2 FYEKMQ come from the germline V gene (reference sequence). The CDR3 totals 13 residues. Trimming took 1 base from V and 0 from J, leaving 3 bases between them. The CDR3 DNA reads TGTGCCAGCAGCTTAGTCGTGAACACTGAAGCTTTCTTT. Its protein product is CASSLVVNTEAFF.

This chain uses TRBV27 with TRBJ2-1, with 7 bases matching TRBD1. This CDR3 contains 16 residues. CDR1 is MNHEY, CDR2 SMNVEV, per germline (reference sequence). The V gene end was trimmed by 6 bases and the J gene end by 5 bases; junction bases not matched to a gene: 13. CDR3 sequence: CASRQIRDRINNEQFF. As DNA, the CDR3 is TGTGCCAGCAGGCAGATCCGGGACAGAATCAACAATGAGCAGTTCTTC.

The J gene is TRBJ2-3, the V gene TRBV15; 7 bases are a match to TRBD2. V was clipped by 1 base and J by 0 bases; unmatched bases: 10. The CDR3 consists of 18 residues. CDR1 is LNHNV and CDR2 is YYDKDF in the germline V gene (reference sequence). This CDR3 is CATSRGVGGALSTDTQYF. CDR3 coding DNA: TGTGCCACCAGCAGAGGGGTGGGAGGGGCGCTTAGCACAGATACGCAGTATTTT.

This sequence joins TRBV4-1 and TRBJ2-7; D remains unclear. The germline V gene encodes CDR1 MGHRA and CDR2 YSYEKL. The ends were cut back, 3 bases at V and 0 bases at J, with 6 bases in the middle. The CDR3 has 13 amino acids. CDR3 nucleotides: TGCGCCAGCAGCCACGCTGCCTCCTACGAGCAGTACTTC. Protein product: CASSHAASYEQYF.

The CDR3 is CASSQGTETNTEAFF. Here the CDR3 DNA reads TGCGCCAGCAGCCAAGGGACAGAGACGAACACTGAAGCTTTCTTT. V gene TRBV4-1 combines with J gene TRBJ1-1; a weak D match, TRBD1 (6 bases). The CDR3 is 15 amino acids. Per the germline V gene, CDR1 is MGHRA and CDR2 is YSYEKL. V lost 1 base to trimming and J lost 1 base, with 10 bases between them.